The 32 T cell receptor beta chains given below trace back to one sample, sequenced in a study of blood T cell repertoires in COVID-19. Libraries were prepared by immunoSEQ multiplex PCR; TCRdb keeps only in-frame clonotypes and omits some of them. The sample lists tens of thousands of clones, 84% seen once, with less than 15% in the top ten. The sample comprised peripheral blood. These receptors all stem from a man between 50 and 59 years old with COVID-19, enrolled during active disease.

The sample holds a few counts of this clone. The J gene is TRBJ2-7, the V gene TRBV21-1; TRBD1 is the table's D call, not checked against the DNA. TRBV21-1 is deemed a pseudogene. This CDR3 is 17 amino acids long. In nucleotides, the CDR3 is TGTGCCAGCAGCGGTAGTGGGACAGGGTATCCCCCCTACGAGCAGTACTTC. Translating gives CASSGSGTGYPPYEQYF.

This CDR3 is CASSVTGQGLYNEQFF. The CDR3 bases are TGTGCCAGCAGTGTAACAGGACAGGGTCTCTACAATGAGCAGTTCTTC. The chain combines TRBV2 with TRBJ2-1; the match to TRBD1 covers 8 bases. The CDR3 is 16 residues long. Unmatched junction bases numbered 8, after V lost 4 bases and J lost 3 bases. The V gene's germline CDR1 is SNHLY and CDR2 FYNNEI.

The chain links TRBV25-1 to TRBJ2-1; 8 bases agree with TRBD2. V lost 6 bases and J lost 8; bases outside the gene matches: 12. CDR1 and CDR2 from the germline V gene are MGHDK and SYGVNS. This CDR3 has 15 amino acids. CDR3 coding DNA: TGTGCCAGCAGCATTTCGGGGGGGCTAATCGATGAGCAGTTCTTC. Translating gives CASSISGGLIDEQFF.

This clone appeared a single time. This chain connects TRBV5-4 to TRBJ1-2; D is unclear. CDR1 SGHNT and CDR2 YYREEE come from the germline V gene (reference sequence). The germline V and J ends were trimmed by 4 bases and 0 bases, with 10 bases remaining between them. The CDR3 covers 14 residues. Here the CDR3 DNA reads TGTGCCAGCAGCCCCCAGACACCTAACTATGGCTACACCTTC. Its translation: CASSPQTPNYGYTF.

This clone is medium-sized. The DNA for the CDR3 is TGTGCCAGCAGCCATAGGGCAGGCCGAGGGTACGAGCAGTACTTC. Protein product: CASSHRAGRGYEQYF. The genes are TRBV7-9 and TRBJ2-7; weak D call: TRBD2 (5 bases). The germline V gene has CDR1 SEHNR and CDR2 FQNEAQ (reference sequence). This CDR3 comprises 15 residues. The ends were cut back, 5 bases at V and 4 bases at J, with 18 bases in the middle.

V and J are TRBV7-2 and TRBJ1-1; unclear D gene. Trimming left V 5 bases short and J 1 base short, with 14 bases between. The CDR3 is 15 amino acids. Germline values: CDR1 SGHTA, CDR2 FQGNSA. The CDR3 nucleotides read TGTGCCAGCAGCCTCCTCGGAGCGGGGAACACTGAAGCTTTCTTT. It is translated as CASSLLGAGNTEAFF.

The genes are TRBV15 and TRBJ2-7; 7 nucleotides agree with TRBD1. The CDR3 totals 14 residues. Germline loops: CDR1 LNHNV, CDR2 YYDKDF (reference sequence). Trimming took 3 bases from V and 6 from J; bases not matched to a gene: 8. This CDR3 reads CATSSRQGMGEQYF. DNA of the CDR3: TGTGCCACCAGCAGCCGACAGGGAATGGGCGAGCAGTACTTC.

This clone has more than one count but fewer than ten. V is TRBV7-9 and J is TRBJ2-2; possibly TRBD1 for D (5 bases). Trimming removed 6 bases at V and 3 bases at J, with 14 bases between. The CDR3 has 15 amino acids. Germline CDR1 is SEHNR and CDR2 is FQNEAQ (reference sequence). CDR3 region: CASRLRASHTGELFF. As DNA, the CDR3 is TGTGCCAGCAGGCTCAGGGCAAGTCACACCGGGGAGCTGTTTTTT.

The chain joins TRBV4-1 to TRBJ2-3; TRBD1 matches 11 bases. The J segment lost 7 bases and the V segment lost 7 bases, leaving 10 bases of the junction unmatched. This CDR3 has 15 amino acids. The germline V gene encodes CDR1 MGHRA and CDR2 YSYEKL. As DNA, the CDR3 is TGCGCCAGCACCACCCGGGACAGGGGGATCCATACGCAGTATTTT. Its translation is CASTTRDRGIHTQYF.

Turning to this clone: The same CDR3 can be traced to other DNA sequences in this sample. The CDR3 region is CASSLTGTGGEETQYF. The CDR3 DNA is TGCGCCAGCAGCTTGACCGGGACAGGGGGAGAAGAGACCCAGTACTTC. This rearrangement joins TRBV5-1 to TRBJ2-5; TRBD1 aligns across 11 bases. J gave up 3 bases and V 1 base, and 5 bases lay outside the gene matches. The CDR3 is made up of 16 amino acids. Germline CDR1 and CDR2: SGHRS and YFSETQ.

CDR3 nucleotides: TGCGCCAGCAGCCAGGCTGTATCTGGAAACACCATATATTTT. Translated, it gives CASSQAVSGNTIYF. V is TRBV5-1 and J is TRBJ1-3; D gene ambiguous. The ends were cut back, 4 bases at V and 1 base at J, with 9 bases in the middle. The germline gives CDR1 SGHRS, CDR2 YFSETQ. The CDR3 is made up of 14 amino acids.

In DNA form, the CDR3 reads TGCGCCAGCAGCCACGGACAGGGGGCTAGTATATTATCTAGCAATCAGCCCCAGCATTTT. This encodes CASSHGQGASILSSNQPQHF. The chain employs TRBV4-1 and TRBJ1-5; 11 bases line up with TRBD1. CDR1 MGHRA and CDR2 YSYEKL come from the germline V gene. The CDR3 is 20 amino acids. With V trimmed by 3 bases and J by 0 bases, 13 bases remained unmatched.

The chain is built from TRBV5-1 and TRBJ2-1; 7 nucleotides line up with TRBD2. Germline V gene data show CDR1 as SGHRS and CDR2 as YFSETQ. This CDR3 has 19 amino acids. V shed 4 bases, J shed 8 bases, and the junction held 24 bases outside the gene matches. CDR3 amino acids: CASSRPTRTGTRGVDEQFF. The CDR3 bases are TGCGCCAGCAGCCGGCCGACTAGGACTGGGACCCGGGGGGTGGATGAGCAGTTCTTC. Combining the CDR3 with reference TRBV5-1 and TRBJ2-1 gives the whole variable domain KAGVTQTPRYLIKTRGQQVTLSCSPISGHRSVSWYQQTPGQGLQFLFEYFSETQRNKGNFPGRFSGRQFSNSRSEMNVSTLELGDSALYLCASSRPTRTGTRGVDEQFFGPGTRLTVL.

This chain links TRBV11-2 with TRBJ2-7, with 13 bases that match TRBD2. The CDR3 totals 18 residues. Trimming cost V 3 bases and J 0 bases; bases outside gene matches: 8. CDR1 is SGHAT and CDR2 is FQNNGV in the germline V gene. The CDR3 sequence: CASSFRLAGGLLSYEQYF. CDR3 coding DNA: TGTGCCAGCAGCTTCAGACTAGCGGGGGGCCTCCTCTCCTACGAGCAGTACTTC.

This chain links TRBV19 with TRBJ2-2; 8 positions match TRBD1. Unmatched junction bases numbered 4, after V lost 3 bases and J lost 4 bases. Germline CDR1 is LNHDA and CDR2 is SQIVND (reference sequence). CDR3 length: 15 amino acids. The CDR3 spells CASSIQGAATGELFF. CDR3 in DNA: TGTGCCAGTAGTATCCAGGGGGCGGCCACCGGGGAGCTGTTTTTT.

The genes are TRBV25-1 and TRBJ2-3, with 11 bases that match TRBD2. The V gene end was trimmed by 8 bases and the J gene end by 6 bases; junction bases not matched to a gene: 7. Germline lookup yields CDR1 MGHDK and CDR2 SYGVNS. This CDR3 contains 14 residues. CDR3 sequence (DNA): TGTGCCAGCCTCGGGACTAGCGGCGAGGATACGCAGTATTTT. Encoded protein: CASLGTSGEDTQYF.

This clone occurred once. The chain employs TRBV7-3 and TRBJ2-1, with a tentative D call TRBD1 (5 bases). Trimming stripped 1 base from V and 8 bases from J, with 15 bases between. Looked up from germline, CDR1 is SGHTA and CDR2 is FQGTGA. The CDR3 covers 15 residues. The CDR3 region is CASSLIPRDWYEQFF. CDR3 in DNA: TGTGCCAGCAGCTTAATTCCCAGGGATTGGTATGAGCAGTTCTTC.

This clone was observed many times. The chain has TRBV7-2 and TRBJ1-1; 7 positions match TRBD1. The CDR3 is 16 residues long. In germline, CDR1 is SGHTA, CDR2 FQGNSA. J gave up 1 base and V 5 bases, and 10 bases lay outside the gene matches. The CDR3 spells CASSLNRQGWNTEAFF. DNA for the CDR3: TGTGCCAGCAGCCTCAACAGACAGGGCTGGAACACTGAAGCTTTCTTT.

The V and J genes are TRBV30 and TRBJ1-5; 8 bases line up with TRBD1. The CDR3 covers 15 residues. The germline V gene has CDR1 GTSNPN and CDR2 SVGIG (reference sequence). Germline trimming cut 1 base from V and 7 bases from J; bases unmatched to any gene: 9. The CDR3 sequence is CAWSGGSGGGQPQHF. CDR3 DNA: TGTGCCTGGAGTGGGGGGTCAGGGGGCGGCCAGCCCCAGCATTTT.

The rearrangement joins TRBV11-3 to TRBJ2-1; D is unresolved. V was trimmed by 1 base and J by 7 bases, leaving 14 bases between them. The CDR3 is 15 amino acids. Germline lookup yields CDR1 SGHNT and CDR2 YENEEA. CDR3 region: CASSLGRQPLNEQFF. The CDR3 bases are TGTGCCAGCAGCTTAGGGCGACAACCTCTGAATGAGCAGTTCTTC.

The V gene is TRBV11-2, the J gene TRBJ1-5, with 8 positions matching TRBD1. Trimming at V came to 1 base and at J to 7 bases, leaving 3 bases not matched to a gene. The germline gives CDR1 SGHAT, CDR2 FQNNGV. The CDR3 covers 14 residues. CDR3 bases: TGTGCCAGCAGCTTAGTGACAGGGGACCAGCCCCAGCATTTT. Translation gives CASSLVTGDQPQHF.

V is TRBV3-1 (or the pseudogene TRBV3-2) and J is TRBJ2-5; tentative D call: TRBD2 (6 bases). Germline CDR1 is LGHDT and CDR2 is YNNKEL (reference sequence). The CDR3 loop spans 15 amino acids. Trimming shortened V by 1 base and J by 4 bases, and 13 bases separated the two germline ends. CDR3: CASSQGGVFRETQYF. The DNA for the CDR3 is TGTGCCAGCAGCCAAGGGGGGGTGTTCAGAGAGACCCAGTACTTC.

The rearrangement links TRBV6-2 or TRBV6-3 to TRBJ2-3; D possibly corresponds to TRBD1 (5 bases). Germline-derived CDR1 and CDR2 are MNHEY and SVGEGT. The CDR3 spans 16 residues. Trimming stripped 6 bases from V and 6 bases from J, with 22 bases between. In nucleotides, the CDR3 is TGTGCCAGCAGCGACGAGGAGCCACTATCAGGGGATACGCAGTATTTT. Translated, it gives CASSDEEPLSGDTQYF.

J is TRBJ2-1 and V is TRBV7-2; 8 bases map to TRBD2. After removal of 4 bases from V and 3 bases from J, the junction contained 14 bases not matched to a gene. The CDR3 covers 18 residues. The germline gives CDR1 SGHTA, CDR2 FQGNSA. CDR3 nucleotides: TGTGCCAGCAGCTGGGGTTGGTGGCTAGCGGGTTACTACAATGAGCAGTTCTTC. Residues: CASSWGWWLAGYYNEQFF.

This rearrangement joins TRBV12-3 or TRBV12-4 to TRBJ1-5, with D hard to call. The CDR3 has 13 amino acids. V lost 1 base and J 4 bases, leaving 5 bases between the germline ends. In DNA, the CDR3 is TGTGCCAGCAGTTTAGGGAGGAATCAGCCCCAGCATTTT. This encodes CASSLGRNQPQHF.

This clone was observed once. The rearrangement links TRBV7-3 to TRBJ2-2, with 11 bases lining up with TRBD2. V lost 3 bases and J lost 6; bases outside the gene matches: 0. The CDR3 totals 14 residues. CDR1 SGHTA and CDR2 FQGTGA come from the germline V gene. CDR3: CASSLGLAAGELFF. The CDR3 DNA sequence: TGTGCCAGCAGCTTGGGACTAGCGGCCGGGGAGCTGTTTTTT.

This clone appeared a few times. The chain carries TRBV27 and TRBJ2-2, with TRBD1 identical over 7 bases. The CDR3 totals 15 residues. In germline, CDR1 is MNHEY, CDR2 SMNVEV (reference sequence). V gave up 5 bases and J gave up 1 base; unmatched junction bases: 4. Here the CDR3 DNA reads TGTGCCAGCAGTCCGCGACAGGGGAACACCGGGGAGCTGTTTTTT. It translates to CASSPRQGNTGELFF.

The rearrangement links TRBV5-5 to TRBJ1-5; no reliable D call. This CDR3 spans 13 amino acids. Trimming stripped 4 bases from V and 4 bases from J, with 9 bases between. CDR1 SGHKS and CDR2 YYEKEE come from the germline V gene (reference sequence). Here the CDR3 reads CASSLGVNQPQHF. CDR3 DNA sequence: TGTGCCAGCAGCCTCGGGGTGAATCAGCCCCAGCATTTT.

The chain combines TRBV27 with TRBJ1-2, with TRBD1 matching over 9 bases. This CDR3 spans 13 amino acids. V lost 7 bases, J lost 4 bases, and 4 bases stayed unmatched. The germline gives CDR1 MNHEY, CDR2 SMNVEV (reference sequence). CDR3 DNA: TGTGCCAGCACCTCGACAGGGGGCTATGGCTACACCTTC. It yields the protein CASTSTGGYGYTF.

This chain links TRBV6-2 or TRBV6-3 with TRBJ2-7, with 10 bases matching TRBD2. Germline V lookup: CDR1 MNHEY, CDR2 SVGEGT. This CDR3 comprises 15 residues. The J segment lost 3 bases and the V segment lost 5 bases, leaving 7 bases of the junction unmatched. CDR3 protein: CASSVSGGALYEQYF. The CDR3 DNA reads as TGTGCCAGCAGTGTCAGCGGGGGGGCCCTCTACGAGCAGTACTTC.

This clone was counted a few times. This chain joins TRBV5-4 and TRBJ1-5, with D unclear. CDR3 size: 14 residues. Germline V lookup: CDR1 SGHNT, CDR2 YYREEE (reference sequence). Trimming left V 0 bases short and J 0 bases short, with 4 bases between. CDR3 loop: CASSLDTSNQPQHF. CDR3 coding DNA: TGTGCCAGCAGCTTGGACACTAGCAATCAGCCCCAGCATTTT.

The chain couples TRBV7-3 to TRBJ2-6; D possibly corresponds to TRBD2 (5 bases). This CDR3 region has 16 residues. Trimming removed 2 bases at V and 4 bases at J, with 12 bases between. Germline V CDR1 and CDR2: SGHTA, FQGTGA. The CDR3 DNA reads as TGTGCCAGCAGCTTACCGCGGGCAGCCGGGGCCAACGTCCTGACTTTC. This encodes CASSLPRAAGANVLTF. Full variable domain (rest looked up from reference TRBV7-3 and TRBJ2-6): GAGVSQTPSNKVTEKGKYVELRCDPISGHTALYWYRQSLGQGPEFLIYFQGTGAADDSGLPNDRFFAVRPEGSVSTLKIQRTERGDSAVYLCASSLPRAAGANVLTFGAGSRLTVL.